The T cell receptor beta chain under discussion was sequenced for a study of T cells in localized non-small cell lung cancer. Findings and limits, study-wide: Tumor showed lower T cell clonality than uninvolved adjacent lung, where it was highest. Prolonged overall survival went with higher T cell density in the blood. Adjacent lung was found to contain a median about 60 of the top 100 tumor clones.

Concerning this clone itself: Its antigen is unknown.

Using immunoSEQ multiplex PCR, the repertoire was profiled, and TCRdb retains in-frame clones only, with some absent. The sample gives about 78,000 clones, 80% to 90% of which show up once; 2.5% to 3% is in the top ten. Trimming removed 0 bases from V and 4 bases from J, with 10 bases in between. CDR1 and CDR2 from the germline V gene are LGHNA and YNFKEQ. This CDR3 comprises 15 residues. The chain employs TRBV4-2 and TRBJ1-3; D might be TRBD1 (5 bases). The source of this sequence is a man aged 40-75 years with stage I lung adenocarcinoma. Sequenced here: peripheral blood, sampled before any cancer treatment. The CDR3, as DNA: TGTGCCAGCAGCCAAGATGGGGGAAGAGGAAACACCATATATTTT. It encodes CASSQDGGRGNTIYF.